The rows below give T cell receptor beta chains drawn from one sample of a study of shared clonotypes between healthy human individuals. Only in-frame clones appear in the TCRdb table, and some are missing; sequencing was by immunoSEQ multiplex PCR. The sample yields approximately 2.1 million clones, more than 85% seen once. The specimen sequenced was naive CD4+ T cells from PBMCs. Receptors originate from a man aged 18 to 29 in good health. Some clones in this sample may be carry-over from other donors' samples. CDR3s include the opening cysteine and the closing phenylalanine or tryptophan. Each record gives: J gene, V gene, clone size, CDR3 protein. Clone size is given for some rows only: seen once, a few or many times, or a class if the clone is expanded.

j_gene: TRBJ2-7
v_gene: TRBV6-1
abundance: .
CDR3aa: CASSDRARSYEQYF

j_gene: TRBJ2-3
v_gene: TRBV12-1
abundance: .
CDR3aa: CASSFRPAVAVSTDTQYF

j_gene: TRBJ2-7
v_gene: TRBV6-1
abundance: .
CDR3aa: CASSAGTGREYEQYF

j_gene: TRBJ2-7
v_gene: TRBV10-3
abundance: .
CDR3aa: CAIIDRDGAREQYF

j_gene: TRBJ2-1
v_gene: TRBV11-3
abundance: .
CDR3aa: CASSSRRGSYNEQFF

j_gene: TRBJ2-3
v_gene: TRBV5-1
abundance: .
CDR3aa: CASSPPSGSTDTQYF

j_gene: TRBJ2-1
v_gene: TRBV6-1
abundance: .
CDR3aa: CASTPRAGEREQFF

j_gene: TRBJ2-3
v_gene: TRBV5-1
abundance: .
CDR3aa: CASMTRPSSTDTQYF

j_gene: TRBJ2-5
v_gene: TRBV2
abundance: .
CDR3aa: CASSEDETQYF

j_gene: TRBJ1-2
v_gene: TRBV7-2
abundance: .
CDR3aa: CASSPQGAYPYGYTF

j_gene: TRBJ2-7
v_gene: TRBV14
abundance: .
CDR3aa: CASSQDRLAGLYEQYF

j_gene: TRBJ1-4
v_gene: TRBV9
abundance: .
CDR3aa: CASNRGHPNEKLFF

j_gene: TRBJ1-2
v_gene: TRBV19
abundance: .
CDR3aa: CASFAAGANYGYTF

j_gene: TRBJ1-2
v_gene: TRBV28
abundance: few
CDR3aa: CASSAGTDYGYTF

j_gene: TRBJ2-1
v_gene: TRBV10-3
abundance: once
CDR3aa: CAIRPGTSSRGFF

j_gene: TRBJ2-6
v_gene: TRBV30
abundance: .
CDR3aa: CALRDSGANVLTF

j_gene: TRBJ2-3
v_gene: TRBV10-3
abundance: .
CDR3aa: CAISQRPAGDSDTQYF

j_gene: TRBJ2-7
v_gene: TRBV15
abundance: .
CDR3aa: CAVGAGLTYEQYF

j_gene: TRBJ1-4
v_gene: TRBV5-6
abundance: .
CDR3aa: CASSLLAFNEKLFF

j_gene: TRBJ2-1
v_gene: TRBV7-9
abundance: .
CDR3aa: CASSPSSEQFF

j_gene: TRBJ1-2
v_gene: TRBV19
abundance: .
CDR3aa: CASSIGSWTGPNYGYTF

j_gene: TRBJ2-3
v_gene: TRBV5-1
abundance: .
CDR3aa: CASSLAGVARGDTQYF

j_gene: TRBJ2-2
v_gene: TRBV19
abundance: few
CDR3aa: CASSTRHRAAGELFF

j_gene: TRBJ2-2
v_gene: TRBV5-1
abundance: .
CDR3aa: CASSLDSGTGELFF

j_gene: TRBJ2-2
v_gene: TRBV28
abundance: .
CDR3aa: CASSFRTGGNTGELFF

j_gene: TRBJ1-1
v_gene: TRBV6-1
abundance: .
CDR3aa: CASSEPPAANTEAFF

j_gene: TRBJ2-1
v_gene: TRBV7-3
abundance: .
CDR3aa: CASSLARDLARNEQFF

j_gene: TRBJ2-5
v_gene: TRBV9
abundance: .
CDR3aa: CASSVGLERETQYF

j_gene: TRBJ2-1
v_gene: TRBV18
abundance: once
CDR3aa: CASSPPEIIRQFF

j_gene: TRBJ2-1
v_gene: TRBV6-5
abundance: once
CDR3aa: CASRGGANPLEQFF

j_gene: TRBJ2-1
v_gene: TRBV5-1
abundance: .
CDR3aa: CASSLALGLAYNEQFF

j_gene: TRBJ2-5
v_gene: TRBV10-3
abundance: .
CDR3aa: CAISPWTGNEETQYF

j_gene: TRBJ1-5
v_gene: TRBV27
abundance: once
CDR3aa: CASSFDSNQPQHF

j_gene: TRBJ2-1
v_gene: TRBV5-1
abundance: .
CDR3aa: CASSLTGRSSYNEQFF

j_gene: TRBJ1-1
v_gene: TRBV6-6
abundance: .
CDR3aa: CASSPTGMNTEAFF

j_gene: TRBJ1-3
v_gene: TRBV9
abundance: .
CDR3aa: CASSVNQGGRNTIYF

j_gene: TRBJ2-1
v_gene: TRBV2
abundance: .
CDR3aa: CASSSGTSFILQFF

j_gene: TRBJ2-1
v_gene: TRBV7-3
abundance: .
CDR3aa: CASSSKFGTNEQFF

j_gene: TRBJ1-2
v_gene: TRBV28
abundance: .
CDR3aa: CASSWGINYGYTF

j_gene: TRBJ2-5
v_gene: TRBV11-2
abundance: .
CDR3aa: CASSRGQGETQYF

j_gene: TRBJ2-2
v_gene: TRBV7-7
abundance: once
CDR3aa: CASSPAGAGELFF

j_gene: TRBJ2-7
v_gene: TRBV7-2
abundance: .
CDR3aa: CASSLVAGSGYEQYF

j_gene: TRBJ1-1
v_gene: TRBV6-5
abundance: .
CDR3aa: CASSYLRELQAFF

j_gene: TRBJ1-1
v_gene: TRBV30
abundance: few
CDR3aa: CAWSEGENTEAFF

j_gene: TRBJ2-1
v_gene: TRBV11-2
abundance: .
CDR3aa: CASGRASGNPSDEQFF

j_gene: TRBJ2-3
v_gene: TRBV6-6
abundance: .
CDR3aa: CASSRTPDTQYF

j_gene: TRBJ2-2
v_gene: TRBV27
abundance: .
CDR3aa: CASSPYRRPTTGELFF

j_gene: TRBJ1-4
v_gene: TRBV10-2
abundance: once
CDR3aa: CASSEWAEKDEKLFF

j_gene: TRBJ1-4
v_gene: TRBV5-4
abundance: .
CDR3aa: CASSVNRGPNEKLFF

j_gene: TRBJ2-7
v_gene: TRBV27
abundance: .
CDR3aa: CASSFYGEQYF

j_gene: TRBJ1-5
v_gene: TRBV6-1
abundance: .
CDR3aa: CASSEALRGLVQPQHF

j_gene: TRBJ2-7
v_gene: TRBV5-5
abundance: .
CDR3aa: CASSLAPTDRTYEQYF

j_gene: TRBJ2-3
v_gene: TRBV19
abundance: .
CDR3aa: CASSIGLLTDTQYF

j_gene: TRBJ1-1
v_gene: TRBV5-5
abundance: .
CDR3aa: CASSSPSGVRKAFF

j_gene: TRBJ1-5
v_gene: TRBV7-2
abundance: .
CDR3aa: CASSSAPFDNQPQHF